This is a list of T cell receptor beta chains from one sample in a study of blood T cell repertoires in COVID-19. Clones were sequenced by immunoSEQ multiplex PCR, and TCRdb holds only the in-frame ones, with some missing. The sample yields fewer than 130,000 clones, roughly 85% seen once. The sample consisted of peripheral blood. Receptor source: a human donor in a cohort sampled during active COVID-19. Each CDR3 is given with its conserved first and last residue. A D gene is named only where the DNA matches it firmly. Clone size appears in some rows only: once, few, many, or a class for an expanded clone.

abundance: NA; d_gene: NA; j_gene: TRBJ2-7; v_gene: TRBV28; CDR3aa: CASSFISRAPYEQYF; CDR3nt: TGTGCCAGCAGTTTTATTAGCCGAGCTCCCTACGAGCAGTACTTC
abundance: NA; d_gene: TRBD2; j_gene: TRBJ2-3; v_gene: TRBV12-5; CDR3aa: CARGGTNTQYF; CDR3nt: TGTGCTAGGGGAGGGACGAATACGCAGTATTTT
abundance: NA; d_gene: TRBD2; j_gene: TRBJ2-1; v_gene: TRBV18; CDR3aa: CASSPPGTSGGGAYNEQFF; CDR3nt: TGTGCCAGCTCACCACCCGGGACTAGCGGGGGCGGGGCTTACAATGAGCAGTTCTTC
abundance: NA; d_gene: TRBD1; j_gene: TRBJ1-2; v_gene: TRBV6-1; CDR3aa: CASSDNRGLGGYTF; CDR3nt: TGTGCCAGCAGTGATAACAGGGGGCTTGGAGGCTACACCTTC
abundance: many; d_gene: TRBD1; j_gene: TRBJ1-2; v_gene: TRBV7-2; CDR3aa: CASSQGQGYGYTF; CDR3nt: TGTGCCAGCAGCCAGGGACAGGGCTATGGCTACACCTTC
abundance: NA; d_gene: TRBD2; j_gene: TRBJ2-7; v_gene: TRBV5-1; CDR3aa: CASSLGLAGTYEQYF; CDR3nt: TGCGCCAGCAGCTTGGGACTAGCGGGGACCTACGAGCAGTACTTC
abundance: NA; d_gene: TRBD1; j_gene: TRBJ1-1; v_gene: TRBV5-1; CDR3aa: CASSRTGGSNSEAFF; CDR3nt: TGCGCCAGCAGTAGGACAGGGGGCTCTAACAGTGAAGCTTTCTTT
abundance: NA; d_gene: TRBD1; j_gene: TRBJ2-6; v_gene: TRBV6-6; CDR3aa: CASSNTGGGANVLTF; CDR3nt: TGTGCCAGCAGTAACACAGGGGGTGGGGCCAACGTCCTGACTTTC
abundance: NA; d_gene: NA; j_gene: TRBJ2-3; v_gene: TRBV18; CDR3aa: CASSPPQVSGTDTQYF; CDR3nt: TGTGCCAGCTCACCACCCCAGGTGAGCGGAACAGATACGCAGTATTTT
abundance: few; d_gene: TRBD2; j_gene: TRBJ2-2; v_gene: TRBV2; CDR3aa: CASGPSSGVNTGELFF; CDR3nt: TGTGCCAGTGGCCCCTCCAGCGGGGTGAACACCGGGGAGCTGTTTTTT
abundance: NA; d_gene: TRBD2; j_gene: TRBJ2-3; v_gene: TRBV15; CDR3aa: CATSRGLTDTQYF; CDR3nt: TGTGCCACCAGCAGGGGACTAACAGATACGCAGTATTTT
abundance: NA; d_gene: NA; j_gene: TRBJ2-2; v_gene: TRBV21-1; CDR3aa: CASSFPPPGGEGTGELFF; CDR3nt: TGTGCCAGCAGCTTCCCTCCCCCAGGGGGCGAGGGGACCGGGGAGCTGTTTTTT
abundance: NA; d_gene: NA; j_gene: TRBJ1-1; v_gene: TRBV2; CDR3aa: CASSEAWSYQKAFF; CDR3nt: TGTGCCAGCAGTGAAGCTTGGTCTTATCAGAAAGCTTTCTTT
abundance: NA; d_gene: NA; j_gene: TRBJ2-3; v_gene: TRBV5-1; CDR3aa: CASSGRQLTSTDTQYF; CDR3nt: TGCGCCAGCAGCGGAAGACAGTTAACTAGCACAGATACGCAGTATTTT
abundance: NA; d_gene: TRBD2; j_gene: TRBJ2-5; v_gene: TRBV18; CDR3aa: CASSPGGKETQYF; CDR3nt: TGTGCCAGCTCACCCGGGGGGAAAGAGACCCAGTACTTC
abundance: NA; d_gene: TRBD1; j_gene: TRBJ2-7; v_gene: TRBV10-1; CDR3aa: CASSVDRGSYEQYF; CDR3nt: TGCGCCAGCAGTGTCGACAGGGGATCGTACGAGCAGTACTTC
abundance: NA; d_gene: NA; j_gene: TRBJ2-5; v_gene: TRBV25-1; CDR3aa: CASSDGAGETQYF; CDR3nt: TGTGCCAGCAGTGATGGAGCGGGAGAGACCCAGTACTTC
abundance: NA; d_gene: NA; j_gene: TRBJ1-6; v_gene: TRBV15; CDR3aa: CATSRDGEGLYNSPLHF; CDR3nt: TGTGCCACCAGCAGAGACGGAGAGGGTCTCTATAATTCACCCCTCCACTTT
abundance: NA; d_gene: NA; j_gene: TRBJ2-1; v_gene: TRBV3-1/TRBV3-2; CDR3aa: CASSPDSATYNEQFF; CDR3nt: TGTGCCAGCAGCCCCGACTCAGCCACGTACAATGAGCAGTTCTTC
abundance: NA; d_gene: NA; j_gene: TRBJ2-7; v_gene: TRBV3-1/TRBV3-2; CDR3aa: CASSQDWDTHYEQYF; CDR3nt: TGTGCCAGCAGCCAAGATTGGGACACTCACTACGAGCAGTACTTC
abundance: once; d_gene: TRBD2; j_gene: TRBJ2-1; v_gene: TRBV6-6; CDR3aa: CASSPGGALYNEQFF; CDR3nt: TGTGCCAGCAGTCCGGGGGGGGCCCTCTACAATGAGCAGTTCTTC
abundance: NA; d_gene: NA; j_gene: TRBJ2-3; v_gene: TRBV5-1; CDR3aa: CASSSTGEDTDTQYF; CDR3nt: TGCGCCAGCAGCTCAACGGGAGAGGACACAGATACGCAGTATTTT
abundance: NA; d_gene: TRBD1; j_gene: TRBJ1-4; v_gene: TRBV4-3; CDR3aa: CASSRRQGRPNEKLFF; CDR3nt: TGCGCCAGCAGCCGCCGACAGGGTCGACCTAATGAAAAACTGTTTTTT
abundance: NA; d_gene: NA; j_gene: TRBJ1-4; v_gene: TRBV7-9; CDR3aa: CASSLDGGANEKLFF; CDR3nt: TGTGCCAGCAGCTTAGACGGGGGGGCTAATGAAAAACTGTTTTTT
abundance: few; d_gene: TRBD1; j_gene: TRBJ1-6; v_gene: TRBV2; CDR3aa: CASSAEAGGGSPLHF; CDR3nt: TGTGCCAGCAGTGCGGAGGCAGGGGGCGGTTCACCCCTCCACTTT
abundance: NA; d_gene: NA; j_gene: TRBJ1-1; v_gene: TRBV6-5; CDR3aa: CASSPGGSYTEAFF; CDR3nt: TGTGCCAGCAGTCCCGGTGGTAGCTACACTGAAGCTTTCTTT
abundance: NA; d_gene: NA; j_gene: TRBJ1-1; v_gene: TRBV6-2/TRBV6-3; CDR3aa: CASSSGNGAFF; CDR3nt: TGTGCCAGCAGTTCCGGGAATGGGGCTTTCTTT
abundance: once; d_gene: NA; j_gene: TRBJ2-3; v_gene: TRBV7-2; CDR3aa: CASSFMQPGDTQYF; CDR3nt: TGTGCCAGCAGCTTCATGCAACCGGGAGATACGCAGTATTTT
abundance: NA; d_gene: TRBD2; j_gene: TRBJ2-3; v_gene: TRBV9; CDR3aa: CASSVHGGGISTDTQYF; CDR3nt: TGTGCCAGCAGCGTACATGGCGGGGGGATAAGCACAGATACGCAGTATTTT
abundance: NA; d_gene: NA; j_gene: TRBJ1-1; v_gene: TRBV5-6; CDR3aa: CASSYQFSTEAFF; CDR3nt: TGTGCCAGCAGCTATCAATTTTCCACTGAAGCTTTCTTT
abundance: NA; d_gene: TRBD1; j_gene: TRBJ1-1; v_gene: TRBV10-1; CDR3aa: CARTGVGSNTEAFF; CDR3nt: TGCGCCAGGACAGGGGTTGGGTCGAATACTGAAGCTTTCTTT
abundance: few; d_gene: NA; j_gene: TRBJ2-7; v_gene: TRBV19; CDR3aa: CASSTGPYEQYF; CDR3nt: TGTGCCAGTAGCACAGGGCCCTACGAGCAGTACTTC
abundance: NA; d_gene: NA; j_gene: TRBJ1-1; v_gene: TRBV4-3; CDR3aa: CASSQDWPGITEAFF; CDR3nt: TGCGCCAGCAGCCAAGATTGGCCGGGTATCACTGAAGCTTTCTTT
abundance: NA; d_gene: NA; j_gene: TRBJ1-5; v_gene: TRBV7-2; CDR3aa: CASSLQQGNQPQHF; CDR3nt: TGTGCCAGCAGCCTACAGCAGGGCAATCAGCCCCAGCATTTT
abundance: NA; d_gene: TRBD1; j_gene: TRBJ1-2; v_gene: TRBV30; CDR3aa: CAWNPGGGGYTF; CDR3nt: TGTGCCTGGAACCCAGGGGGCGGGGGCTACACCTTC
abundance: few; d_gene: TRBD1; j_gene: TRBJ1-1; v_gene: TRBV4-1; CDR3aa: CASSKDRNRGNTEAFF; CDR3nt: TGCGCCAGCAGCAAAGATCGAAACAGGGGGAACACTGAAGCTTTCTTT
abundance: few; d_gene: NA; j_gene: TRBJ2-5; v_gene: TRBV6-1; CDR3aa: CASSETSQVETQYF; CDR3nt: TGTGCCAGCAGTGAAACCTCCCAGGTGGAGACCCAGTACTTC